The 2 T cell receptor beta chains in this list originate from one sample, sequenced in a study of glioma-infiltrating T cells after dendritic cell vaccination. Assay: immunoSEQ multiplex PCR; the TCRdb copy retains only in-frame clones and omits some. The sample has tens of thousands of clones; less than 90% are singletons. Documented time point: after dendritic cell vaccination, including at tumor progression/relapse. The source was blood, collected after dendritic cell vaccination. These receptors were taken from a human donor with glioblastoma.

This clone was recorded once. The CDR3 sequence is CSAKQGANEQYF. Written as DNA, the CDR3 is TGCAGCGCCAAACAGGGGGCGAACGAGCAGTACTTC. The V call is TRBV29-1, the J call TRBJ2-7; 9 positions match TRBD1. V lost 7 bases to trimming and J lost 5 bases; unmatched junction nucleotides: 6. The length of the CDR3 is 12 residues. Germline CDR1 and CDR2: SQVTM and ANQGSEA.

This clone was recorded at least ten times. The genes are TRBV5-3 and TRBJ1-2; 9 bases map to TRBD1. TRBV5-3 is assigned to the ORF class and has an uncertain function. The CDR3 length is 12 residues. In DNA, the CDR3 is TGTCATACCGGGACAGGGATTGATGGCTACACCTTC. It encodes CHTGTGIDGYTF.